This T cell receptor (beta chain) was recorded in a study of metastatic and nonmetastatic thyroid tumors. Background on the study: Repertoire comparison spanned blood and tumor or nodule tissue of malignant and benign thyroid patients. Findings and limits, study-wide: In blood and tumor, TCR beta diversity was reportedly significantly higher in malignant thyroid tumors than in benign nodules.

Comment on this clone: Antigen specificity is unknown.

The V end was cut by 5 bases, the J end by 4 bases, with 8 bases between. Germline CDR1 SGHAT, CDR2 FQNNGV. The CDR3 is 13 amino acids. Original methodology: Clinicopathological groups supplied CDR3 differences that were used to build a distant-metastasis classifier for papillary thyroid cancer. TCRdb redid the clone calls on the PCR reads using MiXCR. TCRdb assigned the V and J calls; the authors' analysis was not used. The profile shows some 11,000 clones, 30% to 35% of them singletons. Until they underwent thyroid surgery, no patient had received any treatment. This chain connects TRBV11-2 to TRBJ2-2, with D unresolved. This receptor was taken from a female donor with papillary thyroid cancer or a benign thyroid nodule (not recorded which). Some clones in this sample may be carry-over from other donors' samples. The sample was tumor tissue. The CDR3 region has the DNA TGTGCCAGCAGCAAAGAAAGCACCGGGGAGCTGTTTTTT. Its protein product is CASSKESTGELFF.